The sequence of this TCR beta chain was determined in a study of post-analysis software for immune sequencing data. Broader study findings: With F measure, samples from one preparation batch clustered together strongly. Roughly 5 TRBV segments occurring more often in patients than controls included TRBV5-6, TRBV5-1 and TRBV20-1. Significantly lower normalized Chao1 diversity was seen in multiple sclerosis patients than in controls.

This CDR3 comprises 16 residues. V lost 4 bases, J lost 2 bases, and 13 bases lay in between. Germline V CDR1 and CDR2: SGDLS, YYNGEE. Of note for this clonotype: What it binds is unknown.

TCR beta libraries were prepared from cDNA with unique molecular identifiers. The T cell input of about 0.85 to 10 million gave a few hundred thousand cDNA molecules. TCRdb re-analysed the PCR reads in MiXCR, keeping a single row per CDR3 protein. Of 750,000 to 950,000 distinct CDR3 sequences listed, roughly 50% are singletons. The receptor was derived from a girl aged 10 to 17 with multiple sclerosis. This rearrangement joins TRBV9 to TRBJ2-6; a weak D match, TRBD2 (6 bases). Sequencing was performed on blood. In DNA, the CDR3 is TGTGCCAGCAGCATAGTTTCGGGGGCTGGGGCCAACGTCCTGACTTTC. Translated, it gives CASSIVSGAGANVLTF.